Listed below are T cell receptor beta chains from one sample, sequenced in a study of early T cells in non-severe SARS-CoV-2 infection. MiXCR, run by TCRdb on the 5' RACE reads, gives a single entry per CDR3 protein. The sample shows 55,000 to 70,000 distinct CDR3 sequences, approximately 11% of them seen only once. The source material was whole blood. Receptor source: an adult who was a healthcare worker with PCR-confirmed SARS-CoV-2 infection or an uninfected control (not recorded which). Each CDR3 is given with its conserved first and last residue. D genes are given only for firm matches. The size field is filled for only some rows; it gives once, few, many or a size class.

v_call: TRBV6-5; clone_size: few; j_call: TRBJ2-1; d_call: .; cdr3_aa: CASSYTTPFDEQFF; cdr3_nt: TGTGCCAGCAGTTACACCACTCCTTTCGACGAGCAGTTCTTC
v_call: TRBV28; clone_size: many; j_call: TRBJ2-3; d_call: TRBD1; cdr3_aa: CASKHLGTAFTDTQYF; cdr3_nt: TGTGCCAGCAAGCACTTAGGGACAGCGTTCACAGATACGCAGTATTTT
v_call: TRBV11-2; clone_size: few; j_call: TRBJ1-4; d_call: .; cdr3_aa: CASSLESGGLFF; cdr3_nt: TGTGCCAGCAGCTTAGAATCCGGCGGACTGTTTTTT
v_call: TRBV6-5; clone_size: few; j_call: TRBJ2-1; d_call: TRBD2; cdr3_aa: CASSYSSALAGPTEQFF; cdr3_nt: TGTGCCAGCAGTTACTCGAGTGCCCTAGCGGGGCCCACTGAGCAGTTCTTC
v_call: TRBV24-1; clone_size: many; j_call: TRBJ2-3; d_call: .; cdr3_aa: CASKGSTDTQYF; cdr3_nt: TGTGCCTCCAAGGGTTCCACAGATACGCAGTATTTT
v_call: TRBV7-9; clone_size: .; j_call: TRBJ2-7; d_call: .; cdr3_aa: CASSLDWNTYEQYF; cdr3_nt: TGTGCCAGCAGCTTAGACTGGAACACCTACGAGCAGTACTTC
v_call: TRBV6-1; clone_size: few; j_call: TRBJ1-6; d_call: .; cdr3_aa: CASSPPGASSYNSPLHF; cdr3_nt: TGTGCCAGCAGTCCTCCTGGGGCGAGCTCCTATAATTCACCCCTCCACTTT
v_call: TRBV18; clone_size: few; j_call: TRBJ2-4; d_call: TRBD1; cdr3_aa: CASSRDRGQNIQYF; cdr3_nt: TGTGCCAGCTCACGCGACAGGGGGCAAAACATTCAGTACTTC
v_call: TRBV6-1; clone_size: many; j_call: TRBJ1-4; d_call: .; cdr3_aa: CASSEFGAANEKLFF; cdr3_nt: TGTGCCAGCAGTGAATTCGGGGCTGCTAATGAAAAACTGTTTTTT
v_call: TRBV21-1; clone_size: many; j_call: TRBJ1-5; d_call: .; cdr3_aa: CASSKNQPQHF; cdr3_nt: TGTGCCAGCAGCAAAAATCAGCCCCAGCATTTT
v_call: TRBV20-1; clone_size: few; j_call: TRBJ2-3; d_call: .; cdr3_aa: CSARDVRLGDTQYF; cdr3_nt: TGCAGTGCTAGAGATGTCAGGTTGGGGGATACGCAGTATTTT
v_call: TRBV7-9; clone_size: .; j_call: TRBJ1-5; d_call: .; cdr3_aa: CASSFGNQPQHF; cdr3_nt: TGTGCCAGCAGCTTCGGGAATCAGCCCCAGCATTTT
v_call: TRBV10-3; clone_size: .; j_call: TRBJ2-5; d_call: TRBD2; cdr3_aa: CAISEHGTTEETQYF; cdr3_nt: TGTGCCATCAGTGAACATGGGACTACAGAAGAGACCCAGTACTTC
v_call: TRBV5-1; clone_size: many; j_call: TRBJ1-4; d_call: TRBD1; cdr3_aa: CASSSRTGQEKLFF; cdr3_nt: TGCGCCAGCAGCTCCCGGACAGGGCAAGAAAAACTGTTTTTT
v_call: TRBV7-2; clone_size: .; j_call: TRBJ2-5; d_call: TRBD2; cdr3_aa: CASSSELAGVGETQYF; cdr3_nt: TGTGCCAGCAGCTCTGAACTAGCGGGAGTAGGGGAGACCCAGTACTTC
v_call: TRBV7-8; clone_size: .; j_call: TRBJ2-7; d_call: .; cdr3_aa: CASSLGGLAGHEQYF; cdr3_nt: TGTGCCAGCAGCTTAGGCGGTCTTGCAGGCCACGAGCAGTACTTC
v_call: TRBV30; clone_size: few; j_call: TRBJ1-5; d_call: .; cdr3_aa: CAWTGAWGQPQHF; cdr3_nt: TGTGCCTGGACCGGCGCTTGGGGTCAGCCCCAGCATTTT
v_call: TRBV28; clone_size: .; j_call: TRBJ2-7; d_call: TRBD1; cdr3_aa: CASNRGHSYEQYF; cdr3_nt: TGTGCCAGCAACAGGGGCCACTCCTACGAGCAGTACTTC
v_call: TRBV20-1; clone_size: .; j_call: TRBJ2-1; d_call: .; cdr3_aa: CSAKAYNEQFF; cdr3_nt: TGCAGTGCAAAAGCCTACAATGAGCAGTTCTTC
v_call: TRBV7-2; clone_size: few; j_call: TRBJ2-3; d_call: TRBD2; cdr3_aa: CASSLVAGGATNTQYF; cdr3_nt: TGTGCCAGCAGCTTAGTTGCCGGGGGGGCTACAAATACGCAGTATTTT
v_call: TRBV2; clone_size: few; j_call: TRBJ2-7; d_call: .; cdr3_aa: CASSGVSRDEQYF; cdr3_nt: TGTGCCAGCAGTGGAGTCTCAAGGGACGAGCAGTACTTC
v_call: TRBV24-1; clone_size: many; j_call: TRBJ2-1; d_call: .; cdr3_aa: CATSDPYNNEQFF; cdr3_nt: TGTGCCACCAGTGACCCATATAACAATGAGCAGTTCTTC
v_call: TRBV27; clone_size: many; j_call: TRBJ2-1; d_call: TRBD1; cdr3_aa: CASTPGTGRNEQFF; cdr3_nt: TGTGCCAGCACCCCCGGGACAGGACGAAATGAGCAGTTCTTC
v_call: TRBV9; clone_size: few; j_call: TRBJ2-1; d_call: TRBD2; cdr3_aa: CASSVRTSGSGEQFF; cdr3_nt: TGTGCCAGCAGCGTCCGGACTAGCGGGAGCGGCGAGCAGTTCTTC
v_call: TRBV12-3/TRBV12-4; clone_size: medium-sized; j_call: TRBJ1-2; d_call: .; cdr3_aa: CASSFGPQSPYGYTF; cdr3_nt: TGTGCCAGCAGTTTTGGGCCTCAGTCACCATATGGCTACACCTTC
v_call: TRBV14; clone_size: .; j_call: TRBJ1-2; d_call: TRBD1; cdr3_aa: CASSQVTGGGGYTF; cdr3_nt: TGTGCCAGCAGCCAAGTTACAGGGGGCGGCGGCTACACCTTC
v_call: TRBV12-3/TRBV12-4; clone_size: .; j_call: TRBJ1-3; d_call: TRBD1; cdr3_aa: CASTPRGRNGNTIYF; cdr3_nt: TGTGCCAGCACCCCCAGGGGGAGAAACGGAAACACCATATATTTT
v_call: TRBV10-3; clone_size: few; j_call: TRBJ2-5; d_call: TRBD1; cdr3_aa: CAIKGQGKETQYF; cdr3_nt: TGTGCCATCAAAGGACAGGGGAAAGAGACCCAGTACTTC
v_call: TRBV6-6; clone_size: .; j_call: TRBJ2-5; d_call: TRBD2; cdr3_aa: CASSFRLAQQETQYF; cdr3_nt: TGTGCCAGCAGTTTCCGACTAGCGCAGCAAGAGACCCAGTACTTC
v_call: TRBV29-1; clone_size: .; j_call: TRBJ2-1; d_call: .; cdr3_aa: CSVDEQNEQFF; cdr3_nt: TGCAGCGTTGACGAGCAGAATGAGCAGTTCTTC
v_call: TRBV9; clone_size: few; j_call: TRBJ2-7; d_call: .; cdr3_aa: CASSPRTEHYEQYF; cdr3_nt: TGTGCCAGCAGCCCACGGACTGAACACTACGAGCAGTACTTC
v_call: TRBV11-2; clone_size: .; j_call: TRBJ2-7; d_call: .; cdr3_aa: CASSLGPDPYEQYF; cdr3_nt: TGTGCCAGCAGCTTAGGGCCGGACCCCTACGAGCAGTACTTC
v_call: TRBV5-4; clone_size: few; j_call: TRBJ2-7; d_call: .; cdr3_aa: CASSSGGDTSYEQYF; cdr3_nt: TGTGCCAGCAGCTCAGGTGGTGACACCTCCTACGAGCAGTACTTC
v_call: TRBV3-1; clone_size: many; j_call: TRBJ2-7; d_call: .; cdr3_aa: CASSQVYGPGEQYF; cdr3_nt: TGTGCCAGCAGCCAAGTATACGGGCCTGGGGAGCAGTACTTC
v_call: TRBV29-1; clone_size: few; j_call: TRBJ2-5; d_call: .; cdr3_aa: CSVYRAPGGDQETQYF; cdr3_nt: TGCAGCGTATACCGGGCCCCAGGAGGGGACCAAGAGACCCAGTACTTC
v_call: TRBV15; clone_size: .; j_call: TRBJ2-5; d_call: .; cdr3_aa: CATSSAPLYPETQYF; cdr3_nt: TGTGCCACCAGCAGTGCCCCTCTGTACCCAGAGACCCAGTACTTC
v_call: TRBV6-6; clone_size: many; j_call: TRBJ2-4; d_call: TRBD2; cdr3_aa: CASCTSAQNIQYF; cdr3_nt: TGTGCCAGCTGCACTAGCGCTCAAAACATTCAGTACTTC
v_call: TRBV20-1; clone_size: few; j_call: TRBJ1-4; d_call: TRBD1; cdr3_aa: CSARGTGNEKLFF; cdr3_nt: TGCAGTGCTAGGGGGACAGGGAATGAAAAACTGTTTTTT
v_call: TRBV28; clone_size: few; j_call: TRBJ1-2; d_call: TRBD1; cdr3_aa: CASSFGTGRDYGYTF; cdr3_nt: TGTGCCAGCAGTTTTGGGACAGGGCGGGACTATGGCTACACCTTC
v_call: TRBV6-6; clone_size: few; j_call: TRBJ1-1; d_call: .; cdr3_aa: CASSATAQEAFF; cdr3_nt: TGTGCCAGCAGCGCGACTGCCCAGGAGGCTTTCTTT
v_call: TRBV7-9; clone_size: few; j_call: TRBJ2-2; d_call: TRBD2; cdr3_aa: CASSLSGTGTGELFF; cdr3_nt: TGTGCCAGCAGCTTAAGCGGGACGGGCACCGGGGAGCTGTTTTTT
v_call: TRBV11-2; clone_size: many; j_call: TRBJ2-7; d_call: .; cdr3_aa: CASSPGAAPSYEQYF; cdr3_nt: TGTGCCAGCAGCCCCGGCGCGGCTCCATCCTACGAGCAGTACTTC
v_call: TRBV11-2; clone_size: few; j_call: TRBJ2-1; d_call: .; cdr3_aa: CASEGRLGNEQFF; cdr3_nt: TGTGCTTCGGAGGGGAGATTGGGAAATGAGCAGTTCTTC
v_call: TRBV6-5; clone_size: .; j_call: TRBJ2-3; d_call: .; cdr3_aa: CASSGAGTDTQYF; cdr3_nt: TGTGCCAGCAGCGGGGCCGGCACAGATACGCAGTATTTT
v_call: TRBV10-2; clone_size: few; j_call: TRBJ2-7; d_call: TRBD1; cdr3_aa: CASSQRGQGFDEQYF; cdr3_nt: TGCGCCAGCAGTCAAAGGGGACAGGGGTTCGACGAGCAGTACTTC
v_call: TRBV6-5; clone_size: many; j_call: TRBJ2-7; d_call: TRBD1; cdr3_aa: CASSPVTGLPYEQYF; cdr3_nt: TGTGCCAGCAGCCCCGTGACAGGGTTACCCTACGAGCAGTACTTC
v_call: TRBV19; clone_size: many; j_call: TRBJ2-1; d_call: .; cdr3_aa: CASSIVPPTYEQFF; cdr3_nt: TGTGCCAGTAGTATAGTACCCCCCACTTATGAGCAGTTCTTC
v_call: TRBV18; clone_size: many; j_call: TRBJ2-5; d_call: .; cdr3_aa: CASSPGGTQYF; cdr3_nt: TGTGCCAGCTCACCAGGGGGGACCCAGTACTTC
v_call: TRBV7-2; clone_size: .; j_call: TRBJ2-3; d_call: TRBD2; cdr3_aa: CASSLVGSGRSADTQYF; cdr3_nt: TGTGCCAGCAGCTTAGTAGGTAGCGGGAGATCAGCCGATACGCAGTATTTT
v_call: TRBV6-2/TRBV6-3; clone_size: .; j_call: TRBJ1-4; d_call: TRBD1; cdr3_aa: CASSLRTGLKLFF; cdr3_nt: TGTGCCAGCAGTCTTCGGACAGGGTTGAAACTGTTTTTT
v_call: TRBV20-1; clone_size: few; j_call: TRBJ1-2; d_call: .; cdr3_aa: CSVLQGQYYGYTF; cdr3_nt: TGCAGTGTTCTCCAAGGACAGTACTATGGCTACACCTTC
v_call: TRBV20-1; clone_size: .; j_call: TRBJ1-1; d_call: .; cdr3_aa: CSARKNGAFF; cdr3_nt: TGCAGTGCTAGAAAAAATGGGGCTTTCTTT
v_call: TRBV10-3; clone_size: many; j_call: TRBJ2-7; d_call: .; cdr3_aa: CAIRAPGHEQYF; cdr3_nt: TGTGCCATCAGGGCCCCCGGGCACGAGCAGTACTTC
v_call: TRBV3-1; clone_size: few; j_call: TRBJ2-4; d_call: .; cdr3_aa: CASSQDHMGPAKNIQYF; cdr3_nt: TGTGCCAGCAGCCAAGATCATATGGGACCGGCCAAAAACATTCAGTACTTC
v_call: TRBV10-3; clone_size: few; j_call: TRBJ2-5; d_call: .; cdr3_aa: CAISKMGGGQETQYF; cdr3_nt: TGTGCCATCAGTAAGATGGGAGGGGGCCAAGAGACCCAGTACTTC
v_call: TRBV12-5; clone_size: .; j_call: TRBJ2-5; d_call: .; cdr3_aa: CASGLFWETQYF; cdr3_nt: TGTGCTAGTGGCTTGTTTTGGGAGACCCAGTACTTC
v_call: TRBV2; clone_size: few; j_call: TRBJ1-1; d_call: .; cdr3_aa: CASRARNTEAFF; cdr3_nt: TGTGCCAGCAGGGCAAGGAACACTGAAGCTTTCTTT